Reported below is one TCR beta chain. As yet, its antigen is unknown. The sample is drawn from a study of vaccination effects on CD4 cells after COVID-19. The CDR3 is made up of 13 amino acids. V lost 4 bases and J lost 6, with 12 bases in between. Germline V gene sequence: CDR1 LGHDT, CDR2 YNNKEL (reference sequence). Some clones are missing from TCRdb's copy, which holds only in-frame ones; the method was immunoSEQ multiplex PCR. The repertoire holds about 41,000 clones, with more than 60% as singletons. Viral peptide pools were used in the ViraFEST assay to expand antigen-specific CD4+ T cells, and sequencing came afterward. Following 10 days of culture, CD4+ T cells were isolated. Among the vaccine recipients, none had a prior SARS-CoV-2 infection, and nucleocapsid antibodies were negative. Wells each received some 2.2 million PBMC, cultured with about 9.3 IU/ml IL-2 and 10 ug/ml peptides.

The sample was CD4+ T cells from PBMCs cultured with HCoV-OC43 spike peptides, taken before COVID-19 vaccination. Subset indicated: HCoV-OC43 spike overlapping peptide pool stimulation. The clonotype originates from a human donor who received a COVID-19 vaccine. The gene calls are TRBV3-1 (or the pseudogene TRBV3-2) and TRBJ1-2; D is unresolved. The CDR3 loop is CASSPKFGDGYTF. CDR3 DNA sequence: TGTGCCAGCAGCCCGAAATTTGGAGATGGCTACACCTTC.